The T cell receptor beta chain described here comes from a study of blood T cell repertoires in COVID-19. Sequenced by immunoSEQ multiplex PCR; TCRdb stores in-frame clones only, minus some. This table holds 95,000 to 110,000 clones, roughly 82% found once. After removal of 4 bases from V and 5 bases from J, the junction contained 4 bases not matched to a gene. The CDR3 sequence is 14 residues long. CDR1 SNHLY and CDR2 FYNNEI come from the germline V gene. This TCR was recovered from a human donor in a cohort sampled during active COVID-19. Input material: peripheral blood. This chain connects TRBV2 to TRBJ2-1; 8 nucleotides agree with TRBD1. The CDR3 DNA reads as TGTGCCAGCAGTGTGGACAGGGCTGACAATGAGCAGTTCTTC. This gives the protein CASSVDRADNEQFF.